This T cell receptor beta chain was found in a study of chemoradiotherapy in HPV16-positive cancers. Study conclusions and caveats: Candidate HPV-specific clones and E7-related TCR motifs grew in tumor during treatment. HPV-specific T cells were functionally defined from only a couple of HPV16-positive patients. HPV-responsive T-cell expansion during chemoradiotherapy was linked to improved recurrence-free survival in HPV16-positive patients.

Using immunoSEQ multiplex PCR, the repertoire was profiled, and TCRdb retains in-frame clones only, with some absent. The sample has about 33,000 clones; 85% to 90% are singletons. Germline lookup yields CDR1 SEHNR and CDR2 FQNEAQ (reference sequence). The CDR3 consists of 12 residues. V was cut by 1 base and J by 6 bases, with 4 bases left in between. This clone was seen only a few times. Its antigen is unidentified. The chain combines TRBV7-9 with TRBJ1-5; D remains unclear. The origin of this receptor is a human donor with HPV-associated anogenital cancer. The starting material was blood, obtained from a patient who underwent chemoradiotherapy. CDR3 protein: CASSLGTQPQHF. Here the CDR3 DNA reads TGTGCCAGCAGCTTAGGTACTCAGCCCCAGCATTTT. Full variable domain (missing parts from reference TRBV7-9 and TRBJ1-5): DTGVSQNPRHKITKRGQNVTFRCDPISEHNRLYWYRQTLGQGPEFLTYFQNEAQLEKSRLLSDRFSAERPKGSFSTLEIQRTEQGDSAMYLCASSLGTQPQHFGDGTRLSIL.